The subject of this entry is one T cell receptor beta chain. The PCR made use of 60 Vbeta and 13 Jbeta primers. Produced via immunoSEQ multiplex PCR; TCRdb's table is partial and in-frame only. The sample has about 110,000 clones, over 75% seen once; the top ten hold around 3.4%. The trim removed 6 bases at V and 0 bases at J, leaving 8 bases unmatched. The CDR3 runs 15 residues. In germline, CDR1 is SGHAT, CDR2 FQNNGV. The record originates from a study of cytomegalovirus exposure and HLA in healthy donors. The sample was PBMCs. The chain has TRBV11-2 and TRBJ2-7, with 7 positions matching TRBD1. This receptor was taken from a man aged 60 to 69 in good health and CMV-seronegative. The CDR3 bases are TGTGCCAGCAGTTCGTCGACAGGGCACTCCTACGAGCAGTACTTC. This sequence encodes CASSSSTGHSYEQYF.